These T cell receptor beta chains were read from a single sample in a study of vaccination and CD4 T cells after COVID-19. TCRdb re-called the PCR reads through MiXCR, storing one row per CDR3 protein. Among fewer than 25,000 distinct CDR3 sequences listed, around two fifths were seen once. What these receptors recognize is not known. The sequencing here drew on CD4+ T cells from blood, cultured in vitro, taken about 7 months after SARS-CoV-2 vaccination. These receptors all come from a human donor who had recovered from COVID-19. Both conserved end residues are trimmed from each CDR3. Each record gives: V gene, J gene, CDR3 protein.

V gene: TRBV28
J gene: TRBJ1-1
CDR3 protein: ASSYLREGTEAF

V gene: TRBV11-2
J gene: TRBJ2-5
CDR3 protein: ASSLGDRDQETQY

V gene: TRBV7-2
J gene: TRBJ1-6
CDR3 protein: ASSLVGRQNNSPLH

V gene: TRBV10-3
J gene: TRBJ2-7
CDR3 protein: AISDRVSSYEQY

V gene: TRBV20-1
J gene: TRBJ2-7
CDR3 protein: SASAPTYEQY

V gene: TRBV28
J gene: TRBJ2-3
CDR3 protein: ASSTGQTDTQY

V gene: TRBV20-1
J gene: TRBJ1-5
CDR3 protein: SAREGARSNQPQH

V gene: TRBV20-1
J gene: TRBJ1-5
CDR3 protein: SARDRDRANQPQH

V gene: TRBV7-3
J gene: TRBJ2-1
CDR3 protein: ASSLGLAGYNEQF

V gene: TRBV28
J gene: TRBJ2-7
CDR3 protein: ASSPVRIYEQY

V gene: TRBV6-4
J gene: TRBJ1-1
CDR3 protein: ASSVRTNTEAF

V gene: TRBV7-9
J gene: TRBJ2-1
CDR3 protein: ASSLGAGAGGYNEQF

V gene: TRBV20-1
J gene: TRBJ2-5
CDR3 protein: SASNSETQY

V gene: TRBV7-8
J gene: TRBJ1-2
CDR3 protein: ASSLATSGYT

V gene: TRBV7-9
J gene: TRBJ2-1
CDR3 protein: ASSSRPGEPYNEQF

V gene: TRBV7-2
J gene: TRBJ2-5
CDR3 protein: ASRRGLAGRETQY

V gene: TRBV27
J gene: TRBJ2-7
CDR3 protein: ASSFSGRSPYEQY

V gene: TRBV27
J gene: TRBJ1-1
CDR3 protein: ASSPSTGPTPEAF

V gene: TRBV6-1
J gene: TRBJ1-2
CDR3 protein: ASSRLNSGQGAHYGYT

V gene: TRBV6-1
J gene: TRBJ2-7
CDR3 protein: ASSPSGSSTEQY

V gene: TRBV6-5
J gene: TRBJ2-1
CDR3 protein: ASNVLRTSGRNEQF

V gene: TRBV20-1
J gene: TRBJ2-1
CDR3 protein: SALRLAEYNEQF

V gene: TRBV15
J gene: TRBJ2-1
CDR3 protein: ATSRERQAHEQF

V gene: TRBV27
J gene: TRBJ2-1
CDR3 protein: ASSNIRTHEQF

V gene: TRBV27
J gene: TRBJ2-3
CDR3 protein: ASGAGRGFTDTQY

V gene: TRBV7-9
J gene: TRBJ2-1
CDR3 protein: ASSLGQYNEQF

V gene: TRBV6-2/TRBV6-3
J gene: TRBJ2-7
CDR3 protein: ASKDRPYEQY

V gene: TRBV7-9
J gene: TRBJ1-2
CDR3 protein: ASSLGGWNYGYT

V gene: TRBV10-3
J gene: TRBJ1-5
CDR3 protein: AIRDPGQGNQPQH

V gene: TRBV28
J gene: TRBJ1-3
CDR3 protein: ASSREGSGNTIY

V gene: TRBV4-1
J gene: TRBJ2-7
CDR3 protein: ASSNSGQGGEQY

V gene: TRBV20-1
J gene: TRBJ1-2
CDR3 protein: SGDRTNYGYT

V gene: TRBV27
J gene: TRBJ2-5
CDR3 protein: ASSLRGTSGPQETQY

V gene: TRBV7-9
J gene: TRBJ2-5
CDR3 protein: ASSLGRLQETQY

V gene: TRBV28
J gene: TRBJ1-1
CDR3 protein: ASSPGGIMNTEAF

V gene: TRBV20-1
J gene: TRBJ1-5
CDR3 protein: SARLQSSNQPQH

V gene: TRBV10-3
J gene: TRBJ1-2
CDR3 protein: ASAEGLGGYT

V gene: TRBV6-5
J gene: TRBJ2-5
CDR3 protein: ASSYLRGTQY

V gene: TRBV6-2/TRBV6-3
J gene: TRBJ2-1
CDR3 protein: ASRGGGLDSYNEQF

V gene: TRBV10-1
J gene: TRBJ1-1
CDR3 protein: ASSWDRGEEAF

V gene: TRBV7-2
J gene: TRBJ2-5
CDR3 protein: ASSPLGDRETQY

V gene: TRBV28
J gene: TRBJ2-7
CDR3 protein: ASSPTGGFTYEQY

V gene: TRBV28
J gene: TRBJ2-3
CDR3 protein: ASSGGTTDTQY

V gene: TRBV5-4
J gene: TRBJ2-7
CDR3 protein: ASSYPGQASYEQY

V gene: TRBV20-1
J gene: TRBJ2-3
CDR3 protein: SFSRPDTQY

V gene: TRBV24-1
J gene: TRBJ2-1
CDR3 protein: ATSDGLAANEQF

V gene: TRBV29-1
J gene: TRBJ2-7
CDR3 protein: SVTWTGKGEQY

V gene: TRBV27
J gene: TRBJ2-5
CDR3 protein: ASSLYGQETQY

V gene: TRBV24-1
J gene: TRBJ1-2
CDR3 protein: ATSDRQGYGYT

V gene: TRBV7-2
J gene: TRBJ2-7
CDR3 protein: ASSLGLRNEQY

V gene: TRBV20-1
J gene: TRBJ2-7
CDR3 protein: SARDFAQSSYEQY

V gene: TRBV28
J gene: TRBJ1-2
CDR3 protein: ASSLAYNYGYT

V gene: TRBV7-9
J gene: TRBJ2-2
CDR3 protein: ASSRLAVNTGELF

V gene: TRBV19
J gene: TRBJ1-5
CDR3 protein: ASKRGNQPQH

V gene: TRBV28
J gene: TRBJ2-1
CDR3 protein: ASSPMGSGMNEQF

V gene: TRBV20-1
J gene: TRBJ2-6
CDR3 protein: SVGFPGANVLT

V gene: TRBV7-9
J gene: TRBJ2-1
CDR3 protein: ASAGRDAVQF

V gene: TRBV29-1
J gene: TRBJ2-7
CDR3 protein: SVEAGGGYEQY

V gene: TRBV6-1
J gene: TRBJ2-2
CDR3 protein: ATRALNTGELF